The entry that follows covers one TCR beta chain sequence. What it binds is not known. Reverse transcription of all isolated RNA meant that expressed TCRB transcripts were sequenced. Here immunoSEQ multiplex PCR was the method, and the copy in TCRdb shows in-frame clones only, minus some. The table includes about 53,000 clones, around 60% detected once. V lost 6 bases and J 3 bases, leaving 16 bases between the germline ends. Germline CDR1 LNHDA, CDR2 SQIVND (reference sequence). This CDR3 comprises 15 residues. The sample belongs to a study of beta chain features in type 1 diabetes. Study as a whole: Regarding age, gender and cell yields, patients proved similar to healthy donors. Study-level points and caveats: In every one of the four CD4+ subsets, TCRB CDR3s were moderately but significantly shorter in Type 1 diabetes patients. The naive, central memory and Treg TCRB repertoires of patients appeared to be more similar to one another than those of healthy donors.

Sequencing was done on a sample of stem cell memory CD4+ T cells from blood. V and J are TRBV19 and TRBJ2-3; the D gene is possibly TRBD2 (6 bases). The origin of this receptor is a woman aged 25 to 39 with type 1 diabetes. Written as DNA, the CDR3 is TGTGCCAGTAGGCCCTCTAACGCGGGGACAGATACGCAGTATTTT. The encoded protein is CASRPSNAGTDTQYF.